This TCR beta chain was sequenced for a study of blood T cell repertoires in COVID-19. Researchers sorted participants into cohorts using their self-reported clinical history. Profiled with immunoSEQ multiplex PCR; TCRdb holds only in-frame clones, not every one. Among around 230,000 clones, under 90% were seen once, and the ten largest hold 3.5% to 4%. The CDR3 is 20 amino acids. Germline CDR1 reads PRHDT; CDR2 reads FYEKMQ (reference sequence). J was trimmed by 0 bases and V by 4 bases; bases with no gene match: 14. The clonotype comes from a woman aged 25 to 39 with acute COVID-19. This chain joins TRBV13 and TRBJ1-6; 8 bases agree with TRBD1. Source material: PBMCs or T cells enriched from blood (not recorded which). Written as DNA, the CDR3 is TGTGCCAGCAGCTACCGGAGGCAGGGGGCGCCTCTCTCCTATAATTCACCCCTCCACTTT. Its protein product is CASSYRRQGAPLSYNSPLHF.